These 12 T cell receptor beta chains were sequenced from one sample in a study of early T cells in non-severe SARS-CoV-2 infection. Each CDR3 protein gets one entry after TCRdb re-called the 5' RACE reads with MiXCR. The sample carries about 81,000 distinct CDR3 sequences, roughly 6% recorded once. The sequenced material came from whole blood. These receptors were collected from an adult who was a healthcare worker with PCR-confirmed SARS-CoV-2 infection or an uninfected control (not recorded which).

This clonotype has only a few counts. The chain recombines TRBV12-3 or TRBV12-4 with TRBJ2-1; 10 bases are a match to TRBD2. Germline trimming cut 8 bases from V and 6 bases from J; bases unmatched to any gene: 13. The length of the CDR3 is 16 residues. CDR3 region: CASSPQAGGLINEQFF. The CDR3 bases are TGTGCCAGCTCCCCCCAAGCGGGAGGGCTAATCAATGAGCAGTTCTTC.

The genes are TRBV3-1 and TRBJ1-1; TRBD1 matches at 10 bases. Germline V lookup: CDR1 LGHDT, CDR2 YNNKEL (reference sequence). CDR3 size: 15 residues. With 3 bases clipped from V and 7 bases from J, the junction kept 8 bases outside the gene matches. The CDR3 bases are TGTGCCAGCAGCCAGACCTTGACAGGGGGCCTTGAAGCTTTCTTT. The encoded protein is CASSQTLTGGLEAFF.

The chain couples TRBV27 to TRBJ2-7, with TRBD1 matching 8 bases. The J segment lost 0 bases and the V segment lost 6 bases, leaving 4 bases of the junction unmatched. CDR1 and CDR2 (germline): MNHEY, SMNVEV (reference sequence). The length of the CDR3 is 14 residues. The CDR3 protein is CASSSDRDSYEQYF. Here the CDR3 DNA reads TGTGCCAGCAGCTCGGACAGGGACTCCTACGAGCAGTACTTC.

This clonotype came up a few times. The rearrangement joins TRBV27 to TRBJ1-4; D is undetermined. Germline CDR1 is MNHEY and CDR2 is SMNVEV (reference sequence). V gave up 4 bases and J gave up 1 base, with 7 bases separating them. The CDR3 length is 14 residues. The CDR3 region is CASSSIQTNEKLFF. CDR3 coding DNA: TGTGCCAGCAGTTCTATACAAACTAATGAAAAACTGTTTTTT.

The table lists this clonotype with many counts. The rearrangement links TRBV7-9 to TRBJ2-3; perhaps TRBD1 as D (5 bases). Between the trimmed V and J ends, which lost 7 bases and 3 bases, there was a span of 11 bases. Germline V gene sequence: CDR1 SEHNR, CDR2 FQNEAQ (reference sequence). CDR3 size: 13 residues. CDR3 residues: CASTIRGTDTQYF. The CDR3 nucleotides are TGTGCCAGCACTATAAGGGGAACAGATACGCAGTATTTT.

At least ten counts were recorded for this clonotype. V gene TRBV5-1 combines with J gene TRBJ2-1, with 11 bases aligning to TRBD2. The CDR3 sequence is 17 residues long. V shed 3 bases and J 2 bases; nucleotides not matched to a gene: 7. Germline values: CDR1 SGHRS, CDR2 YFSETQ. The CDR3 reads CASSYTQLAGAYNEQFF. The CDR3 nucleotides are TGCGCCAGCAGCTATACCCAACTAGCGGGGGCCTACAATGAGCAGTTCTTC.

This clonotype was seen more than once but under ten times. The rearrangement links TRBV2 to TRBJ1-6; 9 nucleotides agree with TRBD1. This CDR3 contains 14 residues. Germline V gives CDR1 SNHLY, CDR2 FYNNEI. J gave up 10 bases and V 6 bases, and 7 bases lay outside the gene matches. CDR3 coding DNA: TGTGCCAGCAGAACAGGGGGCTTCAGGTCACCCCTCCACTTT. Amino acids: CASRTGGFRSPLHF.

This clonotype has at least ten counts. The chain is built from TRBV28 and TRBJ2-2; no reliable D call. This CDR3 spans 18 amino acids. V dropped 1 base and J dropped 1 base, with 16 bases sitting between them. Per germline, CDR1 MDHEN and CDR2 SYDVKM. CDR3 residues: CASSLSYHRDQNTGELFF. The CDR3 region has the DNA TGTGCCAGCAGTTTATCGTACCACAGAGATCAGAACACCGGGGAGCTGTTTTTT.

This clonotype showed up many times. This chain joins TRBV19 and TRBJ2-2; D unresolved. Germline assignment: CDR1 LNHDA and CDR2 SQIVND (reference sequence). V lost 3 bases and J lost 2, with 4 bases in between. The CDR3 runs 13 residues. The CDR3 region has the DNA TGTGCCAGTAGTATGACAAACACCGGGGAGCTGTTTTTT. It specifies CASSMTNTGELFF.

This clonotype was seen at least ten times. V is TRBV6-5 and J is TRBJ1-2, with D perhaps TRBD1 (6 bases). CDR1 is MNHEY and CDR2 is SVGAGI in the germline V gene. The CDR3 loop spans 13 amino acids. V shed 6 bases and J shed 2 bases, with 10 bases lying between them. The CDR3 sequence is CASSQGSNYGYTF. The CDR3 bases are TGTGCCAGCAGCCAGGGGTCCAACTATGGCTACACCTTC.

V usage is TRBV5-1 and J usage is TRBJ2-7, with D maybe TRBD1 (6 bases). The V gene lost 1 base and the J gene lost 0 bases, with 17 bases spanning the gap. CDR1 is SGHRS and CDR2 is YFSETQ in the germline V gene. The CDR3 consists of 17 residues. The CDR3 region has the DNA TGCGCCAGCAGCTTGCCCACAGGGCGCGTTTTCTCCTACGAGCAGTACTTC. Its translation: CASSLPTGRVFSYEQYF.

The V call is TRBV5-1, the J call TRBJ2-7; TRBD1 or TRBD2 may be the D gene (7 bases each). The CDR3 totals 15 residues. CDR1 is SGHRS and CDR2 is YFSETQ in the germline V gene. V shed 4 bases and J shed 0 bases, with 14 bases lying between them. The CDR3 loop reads CASSAGDRLSYEQYF. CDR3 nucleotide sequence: TGCGCCAGCAGCGCGGGGGACAGACTCTCCTACGAGCAGTACTTC.